The 10 T cell receptor beta chains given below trace back to one sample, sequenced in a study of tumor-infiltrating lymphocytes in primary liver carcinoma. The input was approximately 500 ng total RNA; TCR beta cDNA was made from it with a constant-region primer. Three nested multiplex PCR rounds, a slightly modified ARM-PCR method, built the TCR beta libraries. TRBV1-TRBV30 forward primers paired with a C-beta reverse primer drove the first two PCR rounds, roughly 10 cycles each. Via MiXCR, TCRdb re-called the multiplex PCR reads, giving one row per CDR3 protein. The repertoire holds around 80,000 distinct CDR3 sequences, with 72% as singletons. For each extraction, RNA and DNA were obtained together from 20-30 mg of unsorted bulk tissue. The sequenced sample was liver tumor tissue from sampling region 1. The sample's subset: tumor region T1, superior pole. These receptors were taken from a man aged 40-49 years with primary liver carcinoma and hepatitis B virus infection.

This clonotype was seen only a few times. The chain combines TRBV7-3 with TRBJ2-3; D might be TRBD1 (5 bases). This CDR3 is 15 amino acids long. Germline V gene data show CDR1 as SGHTA and CDR2 as FQGTGA. V was pared by 5 bases and J by 0 bases, with 12 bases between. This chain's CDR3 is CASSKSQASTDTQYF. The DNA of the CDR3 is TGTGCCAGCAGCAAATCACAGGCTAGCACAGATACGCAGTATTTT. The full variable domain, completed using reference TRBV7-3 and TRBJ2-3, is GAGVSQTPSNKVTEKGKYVELRCDPISGHTALYWYRQSLGQGPEFLIYFQGTGAADDSGLPNDRFFAVRPEGSVSTLKIQRTERGDSAVYLCASSKSQASTDTQYFGPGTRLTVL.

About this clonotype: One junction end disagrees with the germline gene, perhaps due to a read error. The rearrangement uses TRBV10-3 and TRBJ1-2; possibly TRBD1 for D (5 bases). The length of the CDR3 is 18 residues. Germline-derived CDR1 and CDR2 are ENHRY and SYGVKD. The CDR3 bases are TGTGCCAACAGTGAGTCCGGACACAGATCAGCTACTAACTATGGCTACGCCTTC. Encoded protein: CANSESGHRSATNYGYAF.

As for this clonotype: The CDR3 ends on some other residue instead of the conserved phenylalanine or tryptophan, so this is likely a read error. It is unclear where the CDR3 begins or ends on the DNA, so no DNA is shown, and the CDR3 is as TCRdb lists it. The rearrangement links TRBV11-2 to TRBJ2-1; the D call in the table, TRBD2, was not verified against the DNA. Germline V gives CDR1 SGHAT, CDR2 FQNNGV. A total of 16 residues make up the CDR3, ends included. Here the CDR3 reads CADSYSSTSGRGGGFS.

Concerning this clonotype: The junction differs from germline at one of its ends, possibly a read error. The rearrangement uses TRBV11-2 and TRBJ2-1, with 14 bases identical to TRBD2. CDR1 is SGHAT, CDR2 FQNNGV, per germline. This CDR3 contains 17 residues. CDR3 loop: CASSTLGTSGSDNQQFF. The CDR3 DNA reads TGTGCCAGCAGCACCCTTGGGACTAGCGGGAGTGACAATCAGCAGTTCTTC.

As for this clonotype: The conserved final phenylalanine or tryptophan is absent from the CDR3, which likely points to a read error. The chain is built from TRBV11-2 and TRBJ2-7, with 15 positions matching TRBD2. Germline CDR1 is SGHAT and CDR2 is FQNNGV. The CDR3 spans 18 residues. DNA of the CDR3: TGTGCCAGCACCTTACCCGTTGGACTAGCGGGAGGGGGGTACGAGCAGTACTTA. Translation: CASTLPVGLAGGGYEQYL.

V usage is TRBV6-6 and J usage is TRBJ2-7; D tentatively reads TRBD1 or TRBD2 (5 bases each). V was trimmed by 9 bases and J by 7 bases, leaving 22 bases between them. CDR3 length: 14 residues. Germline values: CDR1 MNHNY, CDR2 SVGAGI (reference sequence). CDR3 protein: CASSAYGVQDEQYF. The CDR3 DNA sequence: TGTGCCAGTAGTGCTTACGGGGTACAGGATGAGCAGTACTTC.

As concerns this clonotype: This CDR3 is missing its conserved last phenylalanine or tryptophan, likely due to a read error. V usage is TRBV10-3 and J usage is TRBJ1-1; D gene uncertain. Germline-derived CDR1 and CDR2 are ENHRY and SYGVKD. The CDR3 totals 14 residues. V lost 3 bases to trimming and J lost 6 bases, with 14 bases between them. The CDR3 here is CAISDQRVGAEAFS. DNA for the CDR3: TGTGCCATCAGTGATCAAAGGGTCGGGGCTGAAGCTTTCTCT.

V is TRBV10-3 and J is TRBJ2-6; TRBD1 matches 11 bases. Germline CDR1 is ENHRY and CDR2 is SYGVKD. CDR3 length equals 16 residues. The J segment lost 7 bases and the V segment lost 10 bases, leaving 12 bases of the junction unmatched. The CDR3 loop is CATTGQGARGANVLTF. DNA for the CDR3: TGTGCCACGACAGGACAGGGGGCTAGAGGAGCCAACGTCCTGACTTTC.

Turning to this clonotype: Possible read error: a much larger clone is one base away. The rearrangement joins TRBV5-1 to TRBJ2-7; perhaps TRBD2 as D (5 bases). In germline, CDR1 is SGHRS, CDR2 YFSETQ. Trimming cost V 4 bases and J 6 bases, with 20 bases left between them. This CDR3 has 15 residues. The chain's CDR3 is CASSPSTLLAGEQYF. The CDR3 bases are TGCGCCAGCAGCCCCTCGACCCTACTGGCGGGCGAGCAGTACTTC.

Points on this clonotype: At one of its ends the junction is not consistent with the germline gene, which may arise from a read error. The CDR3 DNA is TGTGCCAGCAGTGATGGGGACGGGGGGCGGTGGCAGCCCCAGCGTTTT. This encodes CASSDGDGGRWQPQRF. The chain carries TRBV6-1 and TRBJ1-5; D might be TRBD1 (6 bases). The CDR3 has 16 amino acids. CDR1 MNHNS and CDR2 SASEGT come from the germline V gene.